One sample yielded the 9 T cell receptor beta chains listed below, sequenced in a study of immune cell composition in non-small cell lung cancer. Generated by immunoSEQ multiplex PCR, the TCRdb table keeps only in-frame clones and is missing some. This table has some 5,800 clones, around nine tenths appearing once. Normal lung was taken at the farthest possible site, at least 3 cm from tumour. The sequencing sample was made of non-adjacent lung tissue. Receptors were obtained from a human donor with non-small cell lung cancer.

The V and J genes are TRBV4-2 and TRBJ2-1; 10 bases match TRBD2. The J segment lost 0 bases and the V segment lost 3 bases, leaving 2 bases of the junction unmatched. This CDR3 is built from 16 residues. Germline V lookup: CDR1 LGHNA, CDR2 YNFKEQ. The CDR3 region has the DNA TGTGCCAGCAGCCAGGCTAGCGGGAGCTCCTACAATGAGCAGTTCTTC. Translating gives CASSQASGSSYNEQFF.

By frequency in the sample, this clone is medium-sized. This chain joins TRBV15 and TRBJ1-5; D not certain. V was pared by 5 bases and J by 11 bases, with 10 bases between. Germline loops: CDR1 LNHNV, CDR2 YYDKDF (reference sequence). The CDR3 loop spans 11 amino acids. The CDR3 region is CATSSGITQHF. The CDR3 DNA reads TGTGCCACCAGCTCGGGGATTACCCAGCATTTT.

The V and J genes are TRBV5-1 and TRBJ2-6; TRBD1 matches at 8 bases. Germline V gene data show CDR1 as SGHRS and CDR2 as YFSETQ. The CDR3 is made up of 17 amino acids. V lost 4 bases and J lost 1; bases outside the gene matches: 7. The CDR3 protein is CASSQTGVVSGANVLTF. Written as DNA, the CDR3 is TGCGCCAGCAGCCAGACAGGGGTGGTGTCTGGGGCCAACGTCCTGACTTTC.

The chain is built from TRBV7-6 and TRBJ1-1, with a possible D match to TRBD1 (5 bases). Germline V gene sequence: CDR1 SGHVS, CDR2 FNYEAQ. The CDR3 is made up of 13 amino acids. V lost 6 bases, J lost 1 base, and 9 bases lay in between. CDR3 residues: CASRTGTNTEAFF. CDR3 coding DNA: TGTGCCAGCAGAACAGGCACGAACACTGAAGCTTTCTTT. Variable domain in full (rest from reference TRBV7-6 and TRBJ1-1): GAGVSQSPRYKVTKRGQDVALRCDPISGHVSLYWYRQALGQGPEFLTYFNYEAQQDKSGLPNDRFSAERPEGSISTLTIQRTEQRDSAMYRCASRTGTNTEAFFGQGTRLTVV.

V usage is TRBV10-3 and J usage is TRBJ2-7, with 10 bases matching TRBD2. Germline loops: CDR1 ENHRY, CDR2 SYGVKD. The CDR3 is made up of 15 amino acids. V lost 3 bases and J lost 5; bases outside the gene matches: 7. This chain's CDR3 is CAISDRASGSHEQYF. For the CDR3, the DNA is TGTGCCATCAGTGACAGGGCTAGCGGGAGTCACGAGCAGTACTTC.

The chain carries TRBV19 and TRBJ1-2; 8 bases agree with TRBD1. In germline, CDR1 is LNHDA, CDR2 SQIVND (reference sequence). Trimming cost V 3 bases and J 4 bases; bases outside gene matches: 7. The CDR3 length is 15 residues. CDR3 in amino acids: CASSIRDRLLYGYTF. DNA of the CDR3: TGTGCCAGTAGTATCCGGGACAGGCTTCTCTATGGCTACACCTTC. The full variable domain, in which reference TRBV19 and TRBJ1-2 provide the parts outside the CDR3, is DGGITQSPKYLFRKEGQNVTLSCEQNLNHDAMYWYRQDPGQGLRLIYYSQIVNDFQKGDIAEGYSVSREKKESFPLTVTSAQKNPTAFYLCASSIRDRLLYGYTFGSGTRLTVV.

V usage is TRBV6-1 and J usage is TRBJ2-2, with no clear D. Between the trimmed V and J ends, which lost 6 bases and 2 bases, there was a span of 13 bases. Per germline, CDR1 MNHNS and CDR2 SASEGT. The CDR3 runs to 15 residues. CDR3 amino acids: CASSAEDINTGELFF. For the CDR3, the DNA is TGTGCCAGCAGCGCCGAGGATATAAACACCGGGGAGCTGTTTTTT.

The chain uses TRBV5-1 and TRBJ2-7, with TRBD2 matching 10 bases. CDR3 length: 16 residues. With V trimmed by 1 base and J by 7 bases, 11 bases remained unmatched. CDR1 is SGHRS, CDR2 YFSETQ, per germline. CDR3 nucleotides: TGCGCCAGCAGCTTGTTTGGTGGGACTAGCGACGGGGAGCAGTACTTC. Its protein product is CASSLFGGTSDGEQYF.

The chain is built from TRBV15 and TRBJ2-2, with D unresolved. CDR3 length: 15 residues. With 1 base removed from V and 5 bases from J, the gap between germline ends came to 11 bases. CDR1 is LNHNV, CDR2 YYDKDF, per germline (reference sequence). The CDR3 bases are TGTGCCACCAGCAGAGTGGGCATTGGGACCGGGGAGCTGTTTTTT. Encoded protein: CATSRVGIGTGELFF.